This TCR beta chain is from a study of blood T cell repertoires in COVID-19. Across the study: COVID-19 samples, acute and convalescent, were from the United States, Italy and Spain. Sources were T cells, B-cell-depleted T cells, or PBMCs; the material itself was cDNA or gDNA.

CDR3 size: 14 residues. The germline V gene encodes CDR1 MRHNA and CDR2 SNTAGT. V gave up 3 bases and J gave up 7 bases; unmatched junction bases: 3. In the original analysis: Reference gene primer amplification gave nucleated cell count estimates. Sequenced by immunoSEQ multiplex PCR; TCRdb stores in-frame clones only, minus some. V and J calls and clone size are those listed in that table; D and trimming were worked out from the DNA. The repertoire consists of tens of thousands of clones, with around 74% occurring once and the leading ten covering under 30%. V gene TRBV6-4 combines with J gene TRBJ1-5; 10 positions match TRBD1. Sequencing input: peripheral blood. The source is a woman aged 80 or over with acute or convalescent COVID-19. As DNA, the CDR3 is TGTGCCAGCAGTGAGGGACAGGGGAGGCAGCCCCAGCATTTT. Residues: CASSEGQGRQPQHF.